The 9 T cell receptor beta chains below come from one sample, sequenced in a study of control samples from healthy donors and cancer patients. Sequenced by immunoSEQ multiplex PCR; TCRdb stores in-frame clones only, minus some. The sample yields under 50,000 clones, about 89% seen once. Sequencing was performed on PBMCs. The receptors originated from a woman aged 55 to 70 with lung cancer.

V usage is TRBV6-1 and J usage is TRBJ2-7, with 7 bases aligning to TRBD1. Germline CDR1 and CDR2: MNHNS and SASEGT. V dropped 3 bases and J dropped 4; count of bases not matched to a gene: 6. The CDR3 has 14 amino acids. In DNA, the CDR3 is TGTGCCAGCAGTGAGTACGACAGGGAATACGAGCAGTACTTC. Its translation is CASSEYDREYEQYF.

CDR3 in amino acids: CASSQDQIRGTYGYTF. The CDR3 coding sequence is TGTGCCAGCAGCCAAGACCAAATAAGGGGTACCTATGGCTACACCTTC. The gene calls are TRBV14 and TRBJ1-2; D might be TRBD1 (5 bases). V was cut by 0 bases and J by 4 bases, with 15 bases left in between. The V gene's germline CDR1 is SGHDN and CDR2 FVKESK. CDR3 length: 16 residues.

This chain links TRBV5-1 with TRBJ2-7; no clear D gene. V shed 5 bases and J shed 6 bases, with 18 bases lying between them. CDR1 and CDR2 from the germline V gene are SGHRS and YFSETQ. This CDR3 is 14 amino acids long. CDR3 DNA sequence: TGCGCCAGCAGTCCCGGGTCTACTAAGGGCGAGCAGTACTTC. Amino acid sequence: CASSPGSTKGEQYF.

In its sample, this clone was seen once. This chain uses TRBV6-1 with TRBJ1-4; 10 bases match TRBD1. This CDR3 contains 14 residues. Germline CDR1 reads MNHNS; CDR2 reads SASEGT. Losses at the gene ends were 6 bases for V and 5 bases for J; bases not matched to a gene: 3. Here the CDR3 reads CASSRDRGNEKLFF. CDR3 coding DNA: TGTGCCAGCAGCCGGGACAGGGGAAATGAAAAACTGTTTTTT.

The chain carries TRBV7-9 and TRBJ1-3; D is perhaps TRBD1 (5 bases). The CDR3 length is 15 residues. The germline V gene encodes CDR1 SEHNR and CDR2 FQNEAQ (reference sequence). Between the trimmed V and J ends, which lost 3 bases and 0 bases, there was a span of 9 bases. CDR3 in amino acids: CASSFGAVSGNTIYF. CDR3 nucleotide sequence: TGTGCCAGCAGCTTTGGGGCGGTCTCTGGAAACACCATATATTTT.

V is TRBV19 and J is TRBJ2-1; 8 bases agree with TRBD1. V dropped 4 bases and J dropped 0; count of bases not matched to a gene: 2. The CDR3 sequence is 15 residues long. Per the germline V gene, CDR1 is LNHDA and CDR2 is SQIVND (reference sequence). CDR3 coding DNA: TGTGCCAGTAGTAGACAGGGGAGCTCCTACAATGAGCAGTTCTTC. This codes for CASSRQGSSYNEQFF.

This chain uses TRBV7-2 with TRBJ2-5, with D possibly matching TRBD1 (5 bases). The germline CDR1 and CDR2 sequences are SGHTA and FQGNSA. The CDR3 spans 15 residues. V lost 2 bases to trimming and J lost 0 bases, with 10 bases between them. In DNA form, the CDR3 reads TGTGCCAGCAGCTTAACAGGCCCTAACCAAGAGACCCAGTACTTC. Its protein product is CASSLTGPNQETQYF.

The chain couples TRBV7-3 to TRBJ2-6, with 10 bases lining up with TRBD2. The V and J ends lost 5 bases and 4 bases, in that order; junction bases with no gene match: 8. The CDR3 length is 17 residues. The germline V gene encodes CDR1 SGHTA and CDR2 FQGTGA. The CDR3 reads CASSLLAGGYGANVLTF. In DNA form, the CDR3 reads TGTGCCAGCAGCCTTTTAGCGGGAGGCTACGGGGCCAACGTCCTGACTTTC.

The chain couples TRBV9 to TRBJ2-3; D is possibly TRBD1 or TRBD2 (6 bases each). The CDR3 sequence is 15 residues long. The ends were cut back, 4 bases at V and 3 bases at J, with 15 bases in the middle. Germline V gene lookup returns CDR1 SGDLS and CDR2 YYNGEE. The CDR3 DNA reads as TGTGCCAGCAGCTTAAGGGGGGTTGGGACAGATACGCAGTATTTT. Translating it yields CASSLRGVGTDTQYF.